These 6 T cell receptor beta chains were all obtained from the same sample, sequenced in a study of T cell clonality in common variable immunodeficiency. Libraries were prepared by immunoSEQ multiplex PCR; TCRdb keeps only in-frame clonotypes and omits some of them. In total the sample includes some 53,000 clones, none of them seen once. The sample taken for sequencing was peripheral blood mononuclear cells. These receptors all stem from a person between 18 and 75 years old in good health.

This clone was found a few times. The read ends 3 residues before the CDR3 terminus; that terminus is restored from the germline J gene. The chain combines TRBV11-3 with TRBJ1-1; TRBD1 is a possible D gene (6 bases). The CDR3 length is 14 residues. Germline V gene sequence: CDR1 SGHNT, CDR2 YENEEA. The germline V and J ends were trimmed by 5 bases and 5 bases, with 15 bases remaining between them. The DNA read from the CDR3 is TGTGCCAGCAGCACCGGGACATCGGGAACTGAA. This translates into CASSTGTSGTE. The whole CDR3 protein is CASSTGTSGTEAFF.

Many counts were recorded for this clone. The DNA ends 3 residues before the CDR3 does, and the rest of the CDR3 is filled in from the germline J gene. The chain joins TRBV19 to TRBJ1-1, with D possibly being TRBD1 (5 bases). Looked up from germline, CDR1 is LNHDA and CDR2 is SQIVND (reference sequence). The V end lost 1 base, the J end lost 3 bases, and 6 bases lay between the germline ends. The CDR3 contains 13 residues. CDR3 sequence: CASSIGGDTEAFF. CDR3 bases read: TGTGCCAGTAGTATAGGAGGGGACACTGAA. The full variable domain, completed using reference TRBV19 and TRBJ1-1, is DGGITQSPKYLFRKEGQNVTLSCEQNLNHDAMYWYRQDPGQGLRLIYYSQIVNDFQKGDIAEGYSVSREKKESFPLTVTSAQKNPTAFYLCASSIGGDTEAFFGQGTRLTVV.

This clone was observed many times. The read ends 3 residues before the CDR3 terminus; that terminus is restored from the germline J gene. The rearrangement uses TRBV5-1 and TRBJ2-1; 7 bases are a match to TRBD1. The V segment lost 4 bases and the J segment 3 bases; nucleotides outside the gene matches: 13. CDR3 size: 17 residues. Per the germline V gene, CDR1 is SGHRS and CDR2 is YFSETQ. CDR3 in amino acids: CASSPGTARDSYNEQFF. The CDR3 bases that were read are TGCGCCAGCAGCCCAGGAACCGCCCGGGACAGCTACAATGAG.

This clone was found many times. The read ends 3 residues before the CDR3 terminus; that terminus is restored from the germline J gene. This sequence joins TRBV4-2 and TRBJ2-7, with D perhaps given as TRBD1 or TRBD2 (6 bases each). This CDR3 contains 14 residues. Germline V CDR1 and CDR2: LGHNA, YNFKEQ. V lost 4 bases and J lost 5, with 15 bases in between. The CDR3 region is CASSPTGRTHEQYF. Incomplete CDR3 DNA: TGTGCCAGCAGCCCAACAGGGAGGACCCACGAG.

This clone has a count of ten or more. The read ends 3 residues before the CDR3 terminus; that terminus is restored from the germline J gene. The chain is built from TRBV10-3 and TRBJ2-7; 12 positions match TRBD1. Trimming removed 4 bases from V and 4 bases from J; junction bases left unmatched: 5. CDR1 and CDR2 from the germline V gene are ENHRY and SYGVKD. The CDR3 length is 15 residues. The covered CDR3 bases are TGTGCCATCAGTGCCCGGGACAGGGGGCGGTACGAG. Translation gives CAISARDRGRYE. The whole CDR3 reads CAISARDRGRYEQYF.

This clone showed up many times. The CDR3 extends 3 residues past the end of the read, so its final part is completed from the germline J gene. The chain couples TRBV2 to TRBJ2-3; D is perhaps TRBD2 (5 bases). The length of the CDR3 is 15 residues. Germline V gene sequence: CDR1 SNHLY, CDR2 FYNNEI. V lost 6 bases and J lost 3, with 16 bases in between. The CDR3 DNA, read in part, is TGTGCCAGCAGCGCTAGCTCATTCGTAACAGATACG. It is translated as CASSASSFVTDT. The whole CDR3 sequence reads CASSASSFVTDTQYF.